Described below is a single T cell receptor (beta chain) sequence and its context. Its antigen is not known. Sequencing was performed with immunoSEQ multiplex PCR; in TCRdb, only in-frame clones are kept and a portion is missing. Of 55,000 to 65,000 clones in the sample, 85% to 90% are singletons; the top ten hold 15%. V lost 1 base to trimming and J lost 4 bases, with 19 bases between them. CDR3 size: 16 residues. The germline CDR1 and CDR2 sequences are GTSNPN and SVGIG (reference sequence). Every patient relapsed after autologous stem cell transplantation, and brentuximab vedotin exposure varied. The data belong to a study of PD-1 blockade in classical Hodgkin lymphoma. Study-wide points: With CD4+ cells, TCR diversity rose significantly by C4D1, but not with CD8+ cells.

This material consisted of peripheral blood mononuclear cells (PBMCs), taken at baseline. The origin of this receptor is a human donor with classical Hodgkin lymphoma. The chain combines TRBV30 with TRBJ1-2; D is unresolved. The DNA of the CDR3 is TGTGCCTGGAGTGAGGTCGGGAGGGCGGATCTCTATGGCTACACCTTC. Protein sequence: CAWSEVGRADLYGYTF.